This T cell receptor beta chain was retrieved from a study of T cells in Graves' hyperthyroidism and ophthalmopathy. There were TCR beta CDR3 regions amplified from RNA transcripts. HTBI primers were employed in a first-round RT-PCR of the TCR CDR3. MiXCR, run by TCRdb on the multiplex PCR reads, gives a single entry per CDR3 protein. The sample lists over 700,000 distinct CDR3 sequences, 38% occurring once. Germline CDR1 and CDR2: PRHDT and FYEKMQ (reference sequence). The CDR3 is 13 amino acids. Trimming took 2 bases from V and 3 from J, leaving 8 bases between them. The study, taken as a whole, reports: From stable hyperthyroidism, ophthalmopathy was set apart by a 13 V-J model.

This clonotype has just a few counts. No antigen is known for it. This chain links TRBV13 with TRBJ2-7; D is perhaps TRBD2 (5 bases). Sequenced: blood. The clonotype was recovered from a young man with Graves' hyperthyroidism. The CDR3: CASSLTRVYEQYF. DNA of the CDR3: TGTGCCAGCAGCTTAACGAGGGTCTACGAGCAGTACTTC.